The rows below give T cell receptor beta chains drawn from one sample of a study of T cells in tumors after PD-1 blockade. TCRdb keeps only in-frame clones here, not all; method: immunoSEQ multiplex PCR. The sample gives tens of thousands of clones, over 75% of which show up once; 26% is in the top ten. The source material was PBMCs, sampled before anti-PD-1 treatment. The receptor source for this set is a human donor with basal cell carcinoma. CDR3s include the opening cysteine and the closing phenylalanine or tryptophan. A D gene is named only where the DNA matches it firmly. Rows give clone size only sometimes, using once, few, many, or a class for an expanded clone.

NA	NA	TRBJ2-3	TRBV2	CASSEYGQGSGTDTQYF	TGTGCCAGCAGTGAATATGGGCAGGGTTCGGGCACAGATACGCAGTATTTT
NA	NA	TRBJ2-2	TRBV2	CASKWQGSNTGELFF	TGTGCCAGCAAATGGCAGGGGTCGAACACCGGGGAGCTGTTTTTT
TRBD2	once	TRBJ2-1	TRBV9	CASSTASSSGSSYNEQFF	TGTGCCAGCAGCACCGCTTCCTCTAGCGGGAGCTCCTACAATGAGCAGTTCTTC
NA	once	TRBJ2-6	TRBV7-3	CASSLSSGANVLTF	TGTGCCAGCAGCTTAAGTTCTGGGGCCAACGTCCTGACTTTC
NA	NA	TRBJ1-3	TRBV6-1	CASSESGDGNTIYF	TGTGCCAGCAGTGAAAGTGGCGATGGAAACACCATATATTTT
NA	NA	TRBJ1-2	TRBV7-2	CASSLGATYGYTF	TGTGCCAGCAGCTTAGGCGCAACCTATGGCTACACCTTC
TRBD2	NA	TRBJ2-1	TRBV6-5	CASSPLAGGYNEQFF	TGTGCCAGCAGTCCACTAGCGGGGGGCTACAATGAGCAGTTCTTC
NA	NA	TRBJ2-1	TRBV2	CASRGVSSYNEQFF	TGTGCCAGCAGGGGGGTTAGCTCCTACAATGAGCAGTTCTTC
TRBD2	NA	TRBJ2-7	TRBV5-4	CASSLGRSGGLSYEQYF	TGTGCCAGCAGCTTGGGTCGTAGCGGGGGGCTTTCCTACGAGCAGTACTTC
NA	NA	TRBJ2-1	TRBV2	CACCDGWGRVGSSYNEQFF	TGTGCCTGCTGTGATGGGTGGGGGCGGGTGGGGAGCTCCTACAATGAGCAGTTCTTC
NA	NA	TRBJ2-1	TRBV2	CARCDGGGRVGSSYNEQFF	TGTGCCCGCTGTGATGGGGGGGGGCGGGTGGGGAGCTCCTACAATGAGCAGTTCTTC
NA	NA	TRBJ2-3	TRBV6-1	CASSEVSSGSTDTQYF	TGTGCCAGCAGTGAAGTCTCTTCGGGGTCCACAGATACGCAGTATTTT
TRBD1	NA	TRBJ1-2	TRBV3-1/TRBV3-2	CASSQVPGQINYGYTF	TGTGCCAGCAGCCAAGTACCGGGACAGATTAACTATGGCTACACCTTC
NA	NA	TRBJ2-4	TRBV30	CAWSHPGGNIQYF	TGTGCCTGGAGCCATCCCGGGGGCAACATTCAGTACTTC
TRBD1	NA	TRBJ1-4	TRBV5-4	CASSEGQGGEKLFF	TGTGCCAGCAGCGAGGGACAGGGCGGAGAAAAACTGTTTTTT
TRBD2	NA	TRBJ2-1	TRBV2	CPRCDGWAREGSSYNEQFF	TGTCCCCGCTGTGATGGGTGGGCGCGGGAGGGGAGCTCCTACAATGAGCAGTTCTTC
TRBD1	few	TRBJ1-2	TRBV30	CAWRKTGVGGYTF	TGTGCCTGGAGGAAGACAGGGGTTGGTGGCTACACCTTC
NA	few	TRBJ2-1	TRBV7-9	CASSSGVGLSNEQFF	TGTGCCAGCAGCTCCGGCGTCGGGCTTAGCAATGAGCAGTTCTTC
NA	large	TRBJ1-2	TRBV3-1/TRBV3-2	CASSQDLGGPNYGYTF	TGTGCCAGCAGCCAAGATTTGGGGGGACCTAACTATGGCTACACCTTC
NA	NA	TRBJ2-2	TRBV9	CASGLDLGTGELFF	TGTGCCAGCGGCCTAGACCTGGGGACCGGGGAGCTGTTTTTT
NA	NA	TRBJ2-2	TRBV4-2	CASSQVGGINTGELFF	TGTGCCAGCAGCCAAGTTGGAGGGATTAACACCGGGGAGCTGTTTTTT
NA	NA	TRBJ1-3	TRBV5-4	CASSPKSGGDSGNTIYF	TGTGCCAGCAGCCCTAAAAGCGGGGGAGACTCTGGAAACACCATATATTTT
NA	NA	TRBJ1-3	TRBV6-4	CASSDVRGRGGNAIYF	TGTGCCAGCAGTGACGTGCGGGGACGGGGAGGCAACGCCATATATTTT
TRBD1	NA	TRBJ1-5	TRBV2	CASRPTGREPQHF	TGTGCCAGCAGACCGACAGGGAGAGAGCCCCAGCATTTT
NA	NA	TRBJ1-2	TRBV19	CASTNANGGGGYGYTF	TGTGCCAGTACCAACGCTAACGGAGGGGGAGGCTATGGCTACACCTTC
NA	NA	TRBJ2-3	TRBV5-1	CASSLGQNTDTQYF	TGCGCCAGCAGCTTGGGTCAAAACACAGATACGCAGTATTTT
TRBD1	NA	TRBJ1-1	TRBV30	CAWSHFDRGNTEAFF	TGTGCCTGGAGCCATTTCGACAGGGGAAACACTGAAGCTTTCTTT
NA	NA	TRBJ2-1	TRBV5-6	CASSLADRVEQFF	TGTGCCAGCAGCTTGGCGGATCGGGTTGAGCAGTTCTTC
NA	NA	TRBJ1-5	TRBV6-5	CASSYSLGSQIQHF	TGTGCCAGCAGTTACTCCTTGGGCAGCCAGATCCAGCATTTT
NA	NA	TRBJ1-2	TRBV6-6	CASSTKTTGTFGYTF	TGTGCCAGCAGTACGAAGACTACAGGGACTTTTGGCTACACCTTC
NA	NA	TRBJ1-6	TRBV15	CATSSGSRINSPLHF	TGTGCCACCAGCAGTGGGTCACGAATTAATTCACCCCTCCACTTT
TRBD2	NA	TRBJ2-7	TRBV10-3	CAISPGLAGSGGYEQYF	TGTGCCATCAGCCCGGGACTAGCGGGGTCCGGGGGCTACGAGCAGTACTTC
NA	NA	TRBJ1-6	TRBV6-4	CASRGRGLSPSSYNSPLHF	TGTGCCAGCAGGGGCAGGGGCCTCTCACCGAGCTCCTATAATTCACCCCTCCACTTT
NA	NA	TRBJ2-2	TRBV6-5	CASSRGRPNTGELFF	TGTGCCAGCAGCAGGGGACGACCGAACACCGGGGAGCTGTTTTTT
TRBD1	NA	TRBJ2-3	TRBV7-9	CASSLSQGSDTQYF	TGTGCCAGCAGCTTATCACAGGGGTCAGATACGCAGTATTTT
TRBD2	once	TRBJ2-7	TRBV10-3	CAISEGLAGFAYEQYF	TGTGCCATCAGTGAGGGTCTAGCGGGCTTTGCCTACGAGCAGTACTTC
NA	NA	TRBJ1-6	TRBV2	CASRRRQLNSPLHF	TGTGCCAGCAGGAGACGACAGCTGAATTCACCCCTCCACTTT
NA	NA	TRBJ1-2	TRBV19	CASSIGLRTAISGYTF	TGTGCCAGTAGTATAGGACTCCGGACAGCTATAAGTGGCTACACCTTC
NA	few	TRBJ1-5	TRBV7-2	CASSLGYSNQPQHF	TGTGCCAGCAGCTTAGGCTATAGCAATCAGCCCCAGCATTTT
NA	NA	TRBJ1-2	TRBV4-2	CASSQATETYGYTF	TGTGCCAGCAGCCAAGCTACAGAGACTTATGGCTACACCTTC
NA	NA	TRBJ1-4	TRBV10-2	CASSWGRGEKLFF	TGCGCCAGCAGTTGGGGGCGCGGTGAAAAACTGTTTTTT
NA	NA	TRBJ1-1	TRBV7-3	CASSLSGGEAFF	TGTGCCAGCAGCTTAAGTGGCGGTGAAGCTTTCTTT
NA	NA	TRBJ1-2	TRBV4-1	CASSPQVRDPSYTF	TGCGCCAGCAGCCCGCAAGTCAGGGACCCATCCTACACCTTC
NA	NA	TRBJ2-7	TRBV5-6	CASSLGFTGVTYEQYF	TGTGCCAGCAGCTTGGGTTTTACTGGGGTGACCTACGAGCAGTACTTC
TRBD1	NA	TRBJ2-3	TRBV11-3	CASSSPGQYDTQYF	TGTGCCAGCAGCTCCCCGGGACAGTATGATACGCAGTATTTT
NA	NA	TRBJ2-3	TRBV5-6	CASSFFSTDTQYF	TGTGCCAGCAGCTTTTTTAGCACAGATACGCAGTATTTT
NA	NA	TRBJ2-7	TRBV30	CAWGTNYEQYF	TGTGCCTGGGGAACCAACTACGAGCAGTACTTC
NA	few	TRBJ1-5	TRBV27	CASSLSMAPQQPQHF	TGTGCCAGCAGTTTATCGATGGCGCCCCAGCAGCCCCAGCATTTT
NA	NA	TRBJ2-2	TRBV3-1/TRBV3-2	CASSHAAGLNTGELFF	TGTGCCAGCAGCCACGCGGCGGGACTGAACACCGGGGAGCTGTTTTTT
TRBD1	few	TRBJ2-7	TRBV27	CASRRLRDRGIYEQYF	TGTGCCAGCAGACGACTCCGGGACAGGGGCATCTACGAGCAGTACTTC
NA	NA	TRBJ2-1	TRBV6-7	CARCYGWAGLGSSYNEQFF	TGTGCCCGCTGTTATGGGTGGGCGGGGTTGGGGAGCTCCTACAATGAGCAGTTCTTC